The clone carrying this TCR beta chain occurred a few times. This entry comes from a study of blood T cell repertoires in COVID-19. Trimming removed 3 bases from V and 14 bases from J; junction bases left unmatched: 9. The germline V gene encodes CDR1 DFQATT and CDR2 SNEGSKA (reference sequence). There are 11 residues in the CDR3. Data came from immunoSEQ multiplex PCR; TCRdb stores just in-frame clones and leaves some out. The table has roughly 200,000 clones, 70% to 80% seen once. What was sequenced was peripheral blood. The chain uses TRBV20-1 and TRBJ1-2; 7 nucleotides match TRBD1. The receptor was derived from a man aged 45-65 years who had recovered from COVID-19. CDR3 sequence: CSASRKEGATF. The CDR3 DNA is TGCAGTGCTAGCCGAAAAGAGGGGGCGACCTTC.